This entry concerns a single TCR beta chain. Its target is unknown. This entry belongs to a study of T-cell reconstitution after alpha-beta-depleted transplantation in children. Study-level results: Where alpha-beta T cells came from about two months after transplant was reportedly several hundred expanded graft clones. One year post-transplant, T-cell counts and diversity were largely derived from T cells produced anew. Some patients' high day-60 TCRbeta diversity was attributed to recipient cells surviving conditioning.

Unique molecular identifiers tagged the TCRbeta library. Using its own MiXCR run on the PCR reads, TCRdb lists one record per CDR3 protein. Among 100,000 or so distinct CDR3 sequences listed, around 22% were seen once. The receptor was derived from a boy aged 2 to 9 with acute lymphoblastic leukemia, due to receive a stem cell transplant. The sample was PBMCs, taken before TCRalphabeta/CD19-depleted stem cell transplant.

The CDR3 DNA sequence: TGCAGTGCTAGGGGCCCGGACAGGGGTGGGTACGAGCAGTACTTC. This translates into CSARGPDRGGYEQYF. This chain uses TRBV20-1 with TRBJ2-7; 9 nucleotides match TRBD1. J gave up 4 bases and V 3 bases, and 10 bases lay outside the gene matches. The CDR3 spans 15 residues. The germline gives CDR1 DFQATT, CDR2 SNEGSKA (reference sequence).